Listed below are T cell receptor beta chains from one sample, sequenced in a study of cytomegalovirus exposure and HLA in healthy donors. This table comes from immunoSEQ multiplex PCR, and its TCRdb copy is limited to in-frame clones, with some not included. Of 100,000 to 150,000 clones in the sample, approximately 87% are singletons; the top ten hold 20%. The specimen sequenced was PBMCs. The receptors come from a man aged 18 to 29 in good health and CMV-seropositive. Both conserved end residues are trimmed from each CDR3. For some rows the clone size is stated as once, few or many, or as a class when expanded; others skip it.

v_gene	j_gene	abundance	CDR3aa
TRBV9	TRBJ1-1	-	ASSENGGTEAF
TRBV30	TRBJ1-6	-	AWSVDGNSPLH
TRBV30	TRBJ2-5	-	AGTGGQETQY
TRBV6-1	TRBJ2-7	-	ASSREGGSYEQY
TRBV19	TRBJ1-2	-	ASSPMDSYGYT
TRBV6-5	TRBJ2-7	-	ASSYEAVPRNEQY
TRBV7-9	TRBJ1-6	-	ASSRGGADSPLH
TRBV10-3	TRBJ2-7	once	AISESGGGVTYEQY
TRBV6-5	TRBJ1-1	-	ASSSTGGGTEAF
TRBV27	TRBJ2-5	-	ASSLSIEEKETQY
TRBV6-1	TRBJ2-3	once	AMGQTTDTQY
TRBV10-1	TRBJ2-3	-	ASSESSGGTDTQY
TRBV6-5	TRBJ1-5	few	ASSRNSYNQPQH
TRBV5-4	TRBJ2-7	-	ASSLGQKSYEQY
TRBV13	TRBJ1-3	-	ASSFDREVGNTIY
TRBV27	TRBJ1-2	-	ASSTSGGAVWYGYT
TRBV6-5	TRBJ1-5	-	ASSYGGLNNQPQH
TRBV15	TRBJ2-7	-	ATREAFGASYEQY
TRBV5-5	TRBJ1-4	-	AGSFAGTKEKLF
TRBV6-1	TRBJ1-1	few	ASSEDPGTEAF